The source of this TCR beta chain is a study of T cell responses to AZD1222 COVID-19 vaccine. General study points: At baseline, just a handful of AZD1222 recipients tested seropositive.

V was cut by 1 base and J by 5 bases, with 5 bases left in between. This CDR3 has 13 amino acids. Germline V gives CDR1 LGHDT, CDR2 YNNKEL (reference sequence). Of note for this clone: The antigen is undetermined.

Only in-frame clones appear in the TCRdb table, and some are missing; sequencing was by immunoSEQ multiplex PCR. The sample lists some 120,000 clones; around 84% were seen once. The V and J genes are TRBV3-1 (or the pseudogene TRBV3-2) and TRBJ2-2; no clear D gene. This clonotype was sampled from an adult who received the AZD1222 COVID-19 vaccine. The sample consisted of peripheral blood, taken 28 days after the second AZD1222 dose. DNA of the CDR3: TGTGCCAGCAGCCAAGGGGATACCGGGGAGCTGTTTTTT. Protein: CASSQGDTGELFF.